Listed here are 14 T cell receptor beta chains from one sample, sequenced in a study of T-cell reconstitution after alpha-beta-depleted transplantation in children. The TCRbeta library incorporated unique molecular identifiers. TCRdb re-analysed the PCR reads in MiXCR, keeping a single row per CDR3 protein. The data hold under 850,000 distinct CDR3 sequences, with 13% observed a single time. The source was PBMCs, collected before TCRalphabeta/CD19-depleted stem cell transplant. The source is a girl aged 2-9 years with congenital amegakaryocytic thrombocytopenia, due to receive a stem cell transplant.

The chain links TRBV19 to TRBJ1-5; the D gene is possibly TRBD1 (6 bases). The CDR3 is made up of 15 amino acids. The V and J ends lost 6 bases and 0 bases respectively, with 12 bases between them. Germline-derived CDR1 and CDR2 are LNHDA and SQIVND (reference sequence). The CDR3 region has the DNA TGTGCCAGTAGCCCGTCACAGGGTAGCAATCAGCCCCAGCATTTT. Translation: CASSPSQGSNQPQHF.

This clonotype came up many times. The chain recombines TRBV2 with TRBJ1-2; D remains ambiguous. The germline V and J ends were trimmed by 4 bases and 2 bases, with 8 bases remaining between them. The CDR3 sequence is 13 residues long. In germline, CDR1 is SNHLY, CDR2 FYNNEI. In DNA, the CDR3 is TGTGCCAGCAGTGTACAGAAGAACTATGGCTACACCTTC. Protein: CASSVQKNYGYTF.

The gene calls are TRBV11-1 and TRBJ2-3; TRBD2 matches 9 bases. V shed 0 bases and J 4 bases; nucleotides not matched to a gene: 20. Germline-derived CDR1 and CDR2 are SGHAT and FQDESV (reference sequence). The CDR3 has 21 residues. CDR3 nucleotide sequence: TGTGCCAGCAGCTTAGCTTTGAAGGCGACGACTAGCGGAACTAGCTCAGATACGCAGTATTTT. Protein sequence: CASSLALKATTSGTSSDTQYF.

The gene calls are TRBV3-1 and TRBJ2-1; D remains ambiguous. V gave up 0 bases and J gave up 3 bases, with 9 bases separating them. Looked up from germline, CDR1 is LGHDT and CDR2 is YNNKEL (reference sequence). The CDR3 is 15 amino acids. CDR3 loop: CASSQDGISYNEQFF. The CDR3 DNA is TGTGCCAGCAGCCAAGATGGCATCAGCTACAATGAGCAGTTCTTC.

This clonotype was observed a few times. This sequence joins TRBV5-5 and TRBJ2-7; tentatively, D is TRBD1 (6 bases). V lost 0 bases to trimming and J lost 10 bases, with 20 bases between them. CDR1 and CDR2 (germline): SGHKS, YYEKEE (reference sequence). The CDR3 runs 15 residues. The CDR3 region is CASSLVLGTTGSQYF. In nucleotides, the CDR3 is TGTGCCAGCAGCTTGGTTTTGGGGACAACGGGATCTCAGTACTTC.

The rearrangement joins TRBV3-1 to TRBJ2-1; TRBD2 might be the D (6 bases). The V gene's germline CDR1 is LGHDT and CDR2 YNNKEL (reference sequence). V was pared by 5 bases and J by 9 bases, with 14 bases between. This CDR3 is 13 amino acids long. The CDR3 coding sequence is TGTGCCAGCAGCTTTCGGGAGCTGGCTGAGCAGTTCTTC. Protein product: CASSFRELAEQFF.

The chain joins TRBV5-1 to TRBJ1-2; 8 bases are a match to TRBD1. There are 17 residues in the CDR3. The V and J ends lost 6 bases and 0 bases, in that order; junction bases with no gene match: 13. Germline V gene sequence: CDR1 SGHRS, CDR2 YFSETQ. The DNA of the CDR3 is TGCGCCAGCAAAGGGGGGCAGGGGGCTTCCACTAACTATGGCTACACCTTC. Residues: CASKGGQGASTNYGYTF.

This clonotype was counted at least ten times. The V and J genes are TRBV7-8 and TRBJ2-1; 10 bases match TRBD2. Germline V CDR1 and CDR2: SGHVS, FQNEAQ. V was clipped by 5 bases and J by 0 bases; unmatched bases: 4. The CDR3 covers 16 residues. The CDR3 reads CASSPPSGSSYNEQFF. CDR3 sequence (DNA): TGTGCCAGCAGCCCCCCTAGCGGGAGCTCCTACAATGAGCAGTTCTTC.

This clonotype occurred a few times. This chain uses TRBV19 with TRBJ1-1; 7 bases are a match to TRBD1. CDR1 LNHDA and CDR2 SQIVND come from the germline V gene (reference sequence). This CDR3 comprises 12 residues. Trimming removed 7 bases from V and 5 bases from J; junction bases left unmatched: 4. CDR3 nucleotides: TGTGCCAGTATGACAGGGTTGACTGAAGCTTTCTTT. Its translation is CASMTGLTEAFF.

This clonotype was detected many times. The gene calls are TRBV20-1 and TRBJ2-7; 7 bases map to TRBD2. The CDR3 is 16 residues long. From germline, CDR1 is DFQATT and CDR2 SNEGSKA (reference sequence). Losses at the gene ends were 0 bases for V and 3 bases for J; bases not matched to a gene: 11. CDR3 in DNA: TGCAGTGCTAGAGATCTCTTGGCTAGCGGAGGCTACGAGCAGTACTTC. Amino acid sequence: CSARDLLASGGYEQYF.

As regards this clonotype: One base away lies a much larger clone, so this may be a sequencing read error. The chain couples TRBV7-6 to TRBJ2-3; a possible D gene is TRBD1 (6 bases). In germline, CDR1 is SGHVS, CDR2 FNYEAQ. Trimming left V 4 bases short and J 14 bases short, with 19 bases between. The CDR3 is 13 residues long. The CDR3 bases are TGTGCCAGCAGCTCCTCGGACAGCCGAACCCCGTATTTT. Translated, it gives CASSSSDSRTPYF.

This clonotype showed up many times. V gene TRBV10-3 combines with J gene TRBJ2-2; D unresolved. The CDR3 sequence is 18 residues long. Trimming took 0 bases from V and 0 from J, leaving 14 bases between them. The germline CDR1 and CDR2 sequences are ENHRY and SYGVKD. The CDR3 reads CAISESTRQASNTGELFF. The CDR3 region has the DNA TGTGCCATCAGTGAGTCGACTCGGCAGGCTTCGAACACCGGGGAGCTGTTTTTT.

The table lists this clonotype with a few counts. V is TRBV12-3 or TRBV12-4 and J is TRBJ2-5; D may be TRBD1 (5 bases). Trimming pared 2 bases from V and 3 bases from J, leaving 16 bases between. CDR3 length equals 16 residues. The CDR3 coding sequence is TGTGCCAGCAGTTTATTTCTCCAGGGCAGAGAAGAGACCCAGTACTTC. Encoded protein: CASSLFLQGREETQYF.

This clonotype has only a few counts. This chain links TRBV5-1 with TRBJ2-1; D may be TRBD1 or TRBD2 (6 bases each). The CDR3 is 16 amino acids. The V gene lost 5 bases and the J gene lost 1 base, with 16 bases spanning the gap. CDR1 and CDR2 (germline): SGHRS, YFSETQ. CDR3 sequence reads: CASRGGWGTSYNEQFF. The CDR3 region has the DNA TGCGCCAGCAGAGGGGGGTGGGGTACTTCCTACAATGAGCAGTTCTTC.